A selection of T cell receptor beta chains follows, all from one sample in a study of shared clonotypes between healthy human individuals. Clones were sequenced by immunoSEQ multiplex PCR, and TCRdb holds only the in-frame ones, with some missing. The data contain about 2 million clones, roughly 94% of them singletons. The specimen was naive CD4+ T cells sorted from blood. The source of these receptors is a man aged 18 to 29 in good health. The CDR3 runs from the conserved cysteine through the conserved F or W. A D gene is named only where the DNA matches it firmly. Clone size is given for some rows only: seen once, a few or many times, or a class if the clone is expanded.

CDR3 protein | CDR3 DNA | D gene | clone size | J gene | V gene
CAWGGQTNSPLHF | TGTGCCTGGGGAGGACAGACAAATTCACCCCTCCACTTT | . | . | TRBJ1-6 | TRBV30
CASSNRTSYEQYF | TGTGCCAGCAGCAACCGGACTAGCTACGAGCAGTACTTC | TRBD2 | . | TRBJ2-7 | TRBV4-1
CASSDSLNTEAFF | TGTGCCAGCAGTGACTCTTTGAACACTGAAGCTTTCTTT | . | . | TRBJ1-1 | TRBV6-1
CASSLARNTIYF | TGTGCCAGCAGCTTAGCCAGAAACACCATATATTTT | . | . | TRBJ1-3 | TRBV13
CASSLALFIQETQYF | TGTGCCAGCAGCTTAGCGTTGTTTATCCAAGAGACCCAGTACTTC | . | . | TRBJ2-5 | TRBV7-2
CASSVGRGEKLFF | TGTGCCAGCAGCGTCGGCAGGGGTGAAAAACTGTTTTTT | . | . | TRBJ1-4 | TRBV9
CASSPGQERNNYGYTF | TGTGCCAGCAGCCCAGGACAGGAGCGGAATAACTATGGCTACACCTTC | TRBD1 | . | TRBJ1-2 | TRBV5-5
CASNGRLGLQETQYF | TGTGCCAGTAATGGGCGCTTGGGCCTTCAGGAGACCCAGTACTTC | . | . | TRBJ2-5 | TRBV19
CASSVGGGFGELFF | TGTGCCAGCAGCGTAGGAGGAGGGTTCGGGGAGCTGTTTTTT | . | . | TRBJ2-2 | TRBV9
CASSEVPPGYTF | TGTGCCAGCAGTGAAGTACCTCCAGGCTACACCTTC | . | . | TRBJ1-2 | TRBV6-1
CASSQMGVSTGELFF | TGTGCCAGCAGTCAAATGGGGGTGAGCACCGGGGAGCTGTTTTTT | . | . | TRBJ2-2 | TRBV7-3
CASRGLAGTKNNEQFF | TGTGCCAGCAGAGGGTTGGCGGGGACTAAAAACAATGAGCAGTTCTTC | TRBD2 | . | TRBJ2-1 | TRBV7-9
CASSASLGGGELFF | TGTGCCAGCAGTGCCTCGCTAGGGGGCGGGGAGCTGTTTTTT | . | . | TRBJ2-2 | TRBV2
CASSLTRQGLNYEQYF | TGTGCCAGCTCACTTACCCGACAGGGATTAAACTACGAGCAGTACTTC | TRBD1 | . | TRBJ2-7 | TRBV18
CASSVVGTSGPYNEQFF | TGTGCCAGCAGCGTAGTTGGGACTAGCGGACCCTACAATGAGCAGTTCTTC | TRBD2 | . | TRBJ2-1 | TRBV9
CASSYIGTSGSYEQFF | TGTGCCAGCAGTTACATCGGGACTAGCGGGAGCTATGAGCAGTTCTTC | TRBD2 | few | TRBJ2-1 | TRBV6-5
CASTPGGLREGGYNEQFF | TGCGCCAGCACCCCCGGAGGCTTGCGGGAGGGGGGTTACAATGAGCAGTTCTTC | TRBD2 | . | TRBJ2-1 | TRBV5-1
CASGLVLGMGRGLTNEQFF | TGTGCTAGTGGTTTGGTATTAGGGATGGGGAGGGGGCTGACAAATGAGCAGTTCTTC | . | . | TRBJ2-1 | TRBV12-5
CASSQDIDSAYNSPLHF | TGCGCCAGCAGCCAAGATATTGACAGCGCCTATAATTCACCCCTCCACTTT | . | . | TRBJ1-6 | TRBV4-1
CASSALGGPLRSGNTIYF | TGTGCCAGCAGCGCCCTAGGGGGGCCCCTCCGCTCTGGAAACACCATATATTTT | . | . | TRBJ1-3 | TRBV9
CASSLDSPAVNTIYF | TGTGCCAGCAGCTTAGACTCCCCGGCGGTAAACACCATATATTTT | . | once | TRBJ1-3 | TRBV7-9
CASSWRTGRSSGNTIYF | TGCGCCAGCAGCTGGCGGACAGGGCGATCCTCTGGAAACACCATATATTTT | TRBD1 | . | TRBJ1-3 | TRBV5-1
CASSDRQGTPNF | TGTGCCAGCAGTGATCGGCAGGGGACGCCAAATTTT | . | . | TRBJ1-5 | TRBV2
CASSPDRGAYEQYF | TGTGCCAGCTCACCAGACAGGGGCGCCTACGAGCAGTACTTC | TRBD1 | . | TRBJ2-7 | TRBV18
CASSLGGRRIEETQYF | TGTGCCAGCAGCTTGGGAGGGAGGCGCATAGAAGAGACCCAGTACTTC | . | . | TRBJ2-5 | TRBV5-4
CASRTDFNTFYEQYF | TGTGCCAGCAGGACGGACTTTAATACCTTCTACGAGCAGTACTTC | . | once | TRBJ2-7 | TRBV6-1
CASSYPGGEQYF | TGTGCCAGCAGCTACCCGGGGGGCGAGCAGTACTTC | TRBD2 | . | TRBJ2-7 | TRBV9
CASSRGGGDRTEAFF | TGCGCCAGCAGCCGGGGAGGGGGTGATCGGACTGAAGCTTTCTTT | . | . | TRBJ1-1 | TRBV4-1
CATFSMNTEAFF | TGTGCCACCTTTTCTATGAACACTGAAGCTTTCTTT | . | . | TRBJ1-1 | TRBV18
CAGGTSGRTGELFF | TGTGCCGGAGGGACTAGCGGGAGAACCGGGGAGCTGTTTTTT | TRBD2 | . | TRBJ2-2 | TRBV6-5
CASSDRDTVTGELFF | TGCGCCAGCAGTGATCGGGACACAGTCACCGGGGAGCTGTTTTTT | . | . | TRBJ2-2 | TRBV10-1
CASSPRGLTDTQYF | TGTGCCAGCTCCCCAAGGGGATTGACAGATACGCAGTATTTT | . | . | TRBJ2-3 | TRBV18
CASSAGLAGGDSYEQYF | TGCGCCAGCAGTGCGGGACTAGCGGGGGGCGATTCCTACGAGCAGTACTTC | TRBD2 | . | TRBJ2-7 | TRBV10-2